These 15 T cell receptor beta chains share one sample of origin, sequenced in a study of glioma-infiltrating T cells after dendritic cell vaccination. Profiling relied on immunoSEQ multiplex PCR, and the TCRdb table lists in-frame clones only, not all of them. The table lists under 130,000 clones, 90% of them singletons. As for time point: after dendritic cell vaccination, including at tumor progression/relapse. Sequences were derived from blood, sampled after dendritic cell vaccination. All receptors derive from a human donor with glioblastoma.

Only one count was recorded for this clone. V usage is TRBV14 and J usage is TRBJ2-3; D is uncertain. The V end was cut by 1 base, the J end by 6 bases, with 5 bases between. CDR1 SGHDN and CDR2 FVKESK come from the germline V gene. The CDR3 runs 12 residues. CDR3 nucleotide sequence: TGTGCCAGCAGCCAAGTATCGGATACGCAGTATTTT. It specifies CASSQVSDTQYF.

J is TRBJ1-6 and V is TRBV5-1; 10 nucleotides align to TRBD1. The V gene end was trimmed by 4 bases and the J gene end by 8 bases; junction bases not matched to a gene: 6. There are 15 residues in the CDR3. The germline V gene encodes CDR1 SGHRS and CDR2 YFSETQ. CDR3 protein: CASSGRTGGDSPLHF. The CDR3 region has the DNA TGCGCCAGCAGCGGACGGACAGGGGGTGATTCACCCCTCCACTTT.

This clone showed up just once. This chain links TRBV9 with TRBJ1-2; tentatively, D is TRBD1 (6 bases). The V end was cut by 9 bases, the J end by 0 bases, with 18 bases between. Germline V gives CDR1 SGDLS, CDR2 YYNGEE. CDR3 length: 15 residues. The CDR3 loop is CATMAAGQTNYGYTF. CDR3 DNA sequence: TGTGCCACCATGGCGGCCGGACAGACTAACTATGGCTACACCTTC.

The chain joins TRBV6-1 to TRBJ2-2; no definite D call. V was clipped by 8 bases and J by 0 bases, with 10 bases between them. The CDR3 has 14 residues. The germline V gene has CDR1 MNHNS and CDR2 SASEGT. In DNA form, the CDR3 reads TGTGCCAGCTGTCCCTCTCCGAACACCGGGGAGCTGTTTTTT. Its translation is CASCPSPNTGELFF.

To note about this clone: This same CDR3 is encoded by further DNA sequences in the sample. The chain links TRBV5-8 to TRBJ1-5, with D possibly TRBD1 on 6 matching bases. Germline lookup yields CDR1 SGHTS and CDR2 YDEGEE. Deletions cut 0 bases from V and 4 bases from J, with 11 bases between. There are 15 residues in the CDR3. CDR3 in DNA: TGTGCCAGCAGCTTGGAGGTGAGGGGGAATCAGCCCCAGCATTTT. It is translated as CASSLEVRGNQPQHF.

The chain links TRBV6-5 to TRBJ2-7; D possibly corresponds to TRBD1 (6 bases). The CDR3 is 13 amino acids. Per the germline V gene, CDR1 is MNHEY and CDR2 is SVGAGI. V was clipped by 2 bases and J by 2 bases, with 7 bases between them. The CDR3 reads CASSYGTTYEQYF. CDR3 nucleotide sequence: TGTGCCAGCAGTTACGGGACAACCTACGAGCAGTACTTC.

The CDR3 here is CAIMSAGNTEAFF. The CDR3 DNA reads TGTGCCATCATGTCGGCGGGGAACACTGAAGCTTTCTTT. The V call is TRBV10-3, the J call TRBJ1-1; no clear D. Trimming took 7 bases from V and 1 from J, leaving 10 bases between them. The germline V gene has CDR1 ENHRY and CDR2 SYGVKD. CDR3 length equals 13 residues.

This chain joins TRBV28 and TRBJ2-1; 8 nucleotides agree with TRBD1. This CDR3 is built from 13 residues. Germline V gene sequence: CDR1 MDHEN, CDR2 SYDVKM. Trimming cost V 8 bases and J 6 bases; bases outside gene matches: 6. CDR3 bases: TGTGCCAGCGACTCGGGACAGGTCAATGAGCAGTTCTTC. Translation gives CASDSGQVNEQFF.

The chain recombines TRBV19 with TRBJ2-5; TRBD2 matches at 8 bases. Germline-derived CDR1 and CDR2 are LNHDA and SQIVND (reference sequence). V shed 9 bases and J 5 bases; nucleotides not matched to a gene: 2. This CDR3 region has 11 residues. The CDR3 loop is CASRLAETQYF. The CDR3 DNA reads TGTGCCAGCCGACTAGCGGAGACCCAGTACTTC.

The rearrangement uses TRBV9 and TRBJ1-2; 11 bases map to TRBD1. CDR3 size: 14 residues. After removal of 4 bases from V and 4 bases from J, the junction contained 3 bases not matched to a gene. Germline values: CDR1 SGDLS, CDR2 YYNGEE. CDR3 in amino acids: CASSPGQGAYGYTF. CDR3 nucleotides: TGTGCCAGCAGCCCCGGACAGGGGGCCTATGGCTACACCTTC.

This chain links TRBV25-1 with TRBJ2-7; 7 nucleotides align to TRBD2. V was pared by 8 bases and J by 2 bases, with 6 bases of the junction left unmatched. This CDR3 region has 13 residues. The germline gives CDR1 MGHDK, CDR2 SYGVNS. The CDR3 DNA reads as TGTGCCAGCTCGGGGGAGGGAGCCTACGAGCAGTACTTC. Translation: CASSGEGAYEQYF.

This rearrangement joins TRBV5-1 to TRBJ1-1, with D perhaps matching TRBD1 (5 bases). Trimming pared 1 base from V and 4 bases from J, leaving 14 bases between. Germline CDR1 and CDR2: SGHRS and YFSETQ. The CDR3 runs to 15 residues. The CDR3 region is CASSLRDSSGTEAFF. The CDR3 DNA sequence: TGCGCCAGCAGCTTGCGAGACAGCTCAGGCACTGAAGCTTTCTTT.

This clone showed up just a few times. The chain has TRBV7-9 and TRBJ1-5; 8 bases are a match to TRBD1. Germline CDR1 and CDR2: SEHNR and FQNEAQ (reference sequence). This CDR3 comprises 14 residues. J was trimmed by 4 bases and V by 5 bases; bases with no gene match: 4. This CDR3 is CASSRGQGNQPQHF. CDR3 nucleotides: TGTGCCAGCAGCCGCGGACAGGGTAATCAGCCCCAGCATTTT.

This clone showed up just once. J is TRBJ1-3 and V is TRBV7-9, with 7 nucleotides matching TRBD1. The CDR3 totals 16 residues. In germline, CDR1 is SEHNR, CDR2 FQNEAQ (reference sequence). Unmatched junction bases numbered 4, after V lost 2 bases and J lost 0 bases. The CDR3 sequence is CASSLTRQGSGNTIYF. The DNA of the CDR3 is TGTGCCAGCAGCTTAACCCGACAGGGCTCTGGAAACACCATATATTTT.

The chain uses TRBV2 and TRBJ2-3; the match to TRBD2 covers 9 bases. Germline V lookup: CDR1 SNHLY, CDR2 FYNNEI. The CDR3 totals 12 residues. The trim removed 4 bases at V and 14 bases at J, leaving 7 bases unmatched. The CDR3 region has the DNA TGTGCCAGCAGTGGGATAGCGGGAGTGGGGTATTTT. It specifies CASSGIAGVGYF. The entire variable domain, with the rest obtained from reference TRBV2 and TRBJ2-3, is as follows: EPEVTQTPSHQVTQMGQEVILRCVPISNHLYFYWYRQILGQKVEFLVSFYNNEISEKSEIFDDQFSVERPDGSNFTLKIRSTKLEDSAMYFCASSGIAGVGYFGPGTRLTVL.